Below are 5 T cell receptor beta chains sequenced from a single sample in a study of blood T cells in healthy people across ages. The second PCR ran roughly 6 to 11 cycles with a sample-barcoded 5' primer and J-beta primers. TCRdb ran MiXCR on the 5' RACE reads and lists one entry per CDR3 protein. Of 540,000 or so distinct CDR3 sequences in the sample, 25% to 30% were seen once. Sequenced material: blood. Source of these receptors: a woman aged 65 to 85 in good health.

V and J are TRBV3-1 and TRBJ1-1, with TRBD1 matching 8 bases. The CDR3 has 15 residues. In germline, CDR1 is LGHDT, CDR2 YNNKEL (reference sequence). The V segment lost 4 bases and the J segment 1 base; nucleotides outside the gene matches: 5. The CDR3 here is CASSPTDRGNTEAFF. In DNA, the CDR3 is TGTGCCAGCAGCCCTACCGACAGGGGGAACACTGAAGCTTTCTTT.

The chain combines TRBV4-3 with TRBJ2-1; D might be TRBD2 (5 bases). Trimming pared 4 bases from V and 10 bases from J, leaving 17 bases between. CDR1 and CDR2 (germline): LGHNA, YSLEER. The CDR3 consists of 14 residues. CDR3 nucleotide sequence: TGCGCCAGCAGCCTAGATCCAAGAAGAGGGGAGCAGTTCTTC. As protein: CASSLDPRRGEQFF.

The genes are TRBV4-1 and TRBJ1-3; weak D call: TRBD1 (5 bases). Trimming took off 3 bases at V and 5 bases at J, with 14 bases between the two ends. The germline CDR1 and CDR2 sequences are MGHRA and YSYEKL. CDR3 length: 15 residues. CDR3 sequence (DNA): TGCGCCAGCAGCCAGATCTGGACACGGAGAAACACCATATATTTT. Translating it yields CASSQIWTRRNTIYF.

In this sample, this clonotype turned up a few times. The V gene is TRBV4-3, the J gene TRBJ1-1; possible D gene TRBD1, 6 bases. The ends were cut back, 2 bases at V and 9 bases at J, with 13 bases in the middle. The CDR3 loop spans 13 amino acids. The germline gives CDR1 LGHNA, CDR2 YSLEER. For the CDR3, the DNA is TGCGCCAGCAGCCAACGGGTCGGGGGGCAAGCTTTCTTT. The encoded protein is CASSQRVGGQAFF.

This clonotype was seen more than once but under ten times. CDR3 DNA sequence: TGCGCCAGCAGCTTGAGCAACAGCCGTAATTCACCCCTCCACTTT. This codes for CASSLSNSRNSPLHF. The gene calls are TRBV5-1 and TRBJ1-6; D is unresolved. V was clipped by 1 base and J by 6 bases, with 11 bases between them. Germline values: CDR1 SGHRS, CDR2 YFSETQ. The CDR3 sequence is 15 residues long. Using reference TRBV5-1 and TRBJ1-6 for the parts outside the CDR3, the full variable domain is KAGVTQTPRYLIKTRGQQVTLSCSPISGHRSVSWYQQTPGQGLQFLFEYFSETQRNKGNFPGRFSGRQFSNSRSEMNVSTLELGDSALYLCASSLSNSRNSPLHFGNGTRLTVT.